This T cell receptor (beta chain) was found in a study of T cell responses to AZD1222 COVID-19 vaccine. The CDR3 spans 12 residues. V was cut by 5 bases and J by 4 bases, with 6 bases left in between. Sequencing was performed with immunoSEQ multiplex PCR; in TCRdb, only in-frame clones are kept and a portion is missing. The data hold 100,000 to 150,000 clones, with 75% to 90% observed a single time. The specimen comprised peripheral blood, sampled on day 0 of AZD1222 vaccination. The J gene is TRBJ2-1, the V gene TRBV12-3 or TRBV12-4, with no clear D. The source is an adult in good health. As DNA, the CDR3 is TGTGCCAGCAGTACCCAATACAATGAGCAGTTCTTC. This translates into CASSTQYNEQFF.